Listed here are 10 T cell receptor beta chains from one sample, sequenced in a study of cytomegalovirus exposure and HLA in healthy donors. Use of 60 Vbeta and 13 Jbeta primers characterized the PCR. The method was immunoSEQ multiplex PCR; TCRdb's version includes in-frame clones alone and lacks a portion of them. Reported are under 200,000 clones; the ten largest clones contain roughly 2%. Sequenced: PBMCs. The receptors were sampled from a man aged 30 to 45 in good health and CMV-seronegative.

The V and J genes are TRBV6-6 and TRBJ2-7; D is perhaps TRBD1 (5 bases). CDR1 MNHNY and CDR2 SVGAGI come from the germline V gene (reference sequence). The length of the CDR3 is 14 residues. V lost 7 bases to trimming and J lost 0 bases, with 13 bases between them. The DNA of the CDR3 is TGTGCCAGCAAGGGGCCAGGCCACTCCTACGAGCAGTACTTC. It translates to CASKGPGHSYEQYF.

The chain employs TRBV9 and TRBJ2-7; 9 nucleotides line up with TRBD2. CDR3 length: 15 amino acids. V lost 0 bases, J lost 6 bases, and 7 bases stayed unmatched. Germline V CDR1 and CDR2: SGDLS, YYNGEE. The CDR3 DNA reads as TGTGCCAGCAGCGTAGGGTCTAGCGGGAAGTTCGAGCAGTACTTC. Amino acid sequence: CASSVGSSGKFEQYF.

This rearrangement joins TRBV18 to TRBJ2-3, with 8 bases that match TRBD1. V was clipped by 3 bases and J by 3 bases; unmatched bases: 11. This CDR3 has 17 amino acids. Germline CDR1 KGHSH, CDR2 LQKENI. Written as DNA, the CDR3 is TGTGCCAGCTCACCCCCTGGGGACAGGAGTAAGACAGATACGCAGTATTTT. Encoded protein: CASSPPGDRSKTDTQYF. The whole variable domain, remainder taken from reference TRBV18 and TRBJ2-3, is NAGVMQNPRHLVRRRGQEARLRCSPMKGHSHVYWYRQLPEEGLKFMVYLQKENIIDESGMPKERFSAEFPKEGPSILRIQQVVRGDSAAYFCASSPPGDRSKTDTQYFGPGTRLTVL.

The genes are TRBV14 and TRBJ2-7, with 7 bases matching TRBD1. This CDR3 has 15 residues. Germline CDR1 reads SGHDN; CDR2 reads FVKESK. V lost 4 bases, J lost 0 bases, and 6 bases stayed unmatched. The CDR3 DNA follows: TGTGCCAGCAGCCGAGACAGGGTAAGCTCCTACGAGCAGTACTTC. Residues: CASSRDRVSSYEQYF.

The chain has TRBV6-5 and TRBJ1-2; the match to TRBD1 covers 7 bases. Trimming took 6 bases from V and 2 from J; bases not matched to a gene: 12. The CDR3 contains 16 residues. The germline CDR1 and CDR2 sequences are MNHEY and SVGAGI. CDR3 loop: CASSYLMTGINYGYTF. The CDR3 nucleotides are TGTGCCAGCAGCTACCTCATGACAGGGATAAACTATGGCTACACCTTC.

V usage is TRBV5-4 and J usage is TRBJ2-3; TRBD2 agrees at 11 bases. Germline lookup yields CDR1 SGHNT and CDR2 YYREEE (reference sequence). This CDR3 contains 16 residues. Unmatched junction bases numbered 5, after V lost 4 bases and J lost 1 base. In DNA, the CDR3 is TGTGCCAGCAGCGTAGCGGGAGGGAGGGGCACAGATACGCAGTATTTT. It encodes CASSVAGGRGTDTQYF. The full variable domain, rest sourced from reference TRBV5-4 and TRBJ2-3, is ETGVTQSPTHLIKTRGQQVTLRCSSQSGHNTVSWYQQALGQGPQFIFQYYREEENGRGNFPPRFSGLQFPNYSSELNVNALELDDSALYLCASSVAGGRGTDTQYFGPGTRLTVL.

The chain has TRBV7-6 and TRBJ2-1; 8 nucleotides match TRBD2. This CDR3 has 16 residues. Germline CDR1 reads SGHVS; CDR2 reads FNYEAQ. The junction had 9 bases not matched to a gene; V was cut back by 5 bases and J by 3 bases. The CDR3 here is CASSKTWGLVYNEQFF. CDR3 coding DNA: TGTGCCAGCAGCAAGACCTGGGGACTAGTCTACAATGAGCAGTTCTTC.

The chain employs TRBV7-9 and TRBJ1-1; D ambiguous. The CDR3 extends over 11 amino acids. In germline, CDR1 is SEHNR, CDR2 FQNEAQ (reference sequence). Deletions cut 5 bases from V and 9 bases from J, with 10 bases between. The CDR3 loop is CASSAEIKAFF. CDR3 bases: TGTGCCAGCAGCGCGGAAATAAAAGCTTTCTTT.

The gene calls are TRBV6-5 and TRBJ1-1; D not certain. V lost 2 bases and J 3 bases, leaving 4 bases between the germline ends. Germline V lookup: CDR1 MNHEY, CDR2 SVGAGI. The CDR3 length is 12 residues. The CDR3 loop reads CASSYGHTEAFF. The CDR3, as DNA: TGTGCCAGCAGTTACGGGCACACTGAAGCTTTCTTT.

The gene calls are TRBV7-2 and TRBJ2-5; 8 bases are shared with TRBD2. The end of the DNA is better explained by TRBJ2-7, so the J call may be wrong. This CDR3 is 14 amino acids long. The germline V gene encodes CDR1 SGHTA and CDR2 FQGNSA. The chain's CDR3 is CASSFSGINYEQYF. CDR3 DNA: TGTGCCAGCAGTTTTAGCGGGATTAACTACGAGCAGTACTTC.